These 21 T cell receptor beta chains were all obtained from the same sample, sequenced in a study of T-cell reconstitution after alpha-beta-depleted transplantation in children. During its preparation, the TCRbeta library received unique molecular identifiers. TCRdb ran MiXCR on the PCR reads and lists one entry per CDR3 protein. Here the sample spans 200,000 to 250,000 distinct CDR3 sequences, more than 10% being singletons. The source material was PBMCs from the stem cell graft donor, sampled from the stem cell graft. These receptors were collected from a human donor who donated a stem cell graft to a child with acute lymphoblastic leukemia.

There are many counts of this clonotype. The J gene is TRBJ2-3, the V gene TRBV29-1; TRBD2 matches 7 bases. Germline loops: CDR1 SQVTM, CDR2 ANQGSEA. The CDR3 is made up of 15 amino acids. V shed 3 bases, J shed 2 bases, and the junction held 8 bases outside the gene matches. CDR3 residues: CSVDPASGDTDTQYF. CDR3 nucleotide sequence: TGCAGCGTTGATCCGGCTAGCGGAGACACAGATACGCAGTATTTT.

This clonotype was counted ten times or more. J is TRBJ2-7 and V is TRBV11-2; D gene uncertain. This CDR3 has 11 amino acids. V dropped 1 base and J dropped 12 bases, with 10 bases sitting between them. Germline assignment: CDR1 SGHAT and CDR2 FQNNGV. The CDR3 protein is CASSLGVVRYF. The CDR3 bases are TGTGCCAGCAGCTTAGGGGTTGTGCGGTACTTC.

At least ten counts were recorded for this clonotype. The chain is built from TRBV9 and TRBJ1-2, with TRBD1 matching over 11 bases. With V trimmed by 2 bases and J by 2 bases, 11 bases remained unmatched. The CDR3 covers 18 residues. Germline V lookup: CDR1 SGDLS, CDR2 YYNGEE. CDR3 coding DNA: TGTGCCAGCAGCGTCGCCCGGGACAGGGGGTTTCCGAACTATGGCTACACCTTC. It translates to CASSVARDRGFPNYGYTF.

The table lists this clonotype with many counts. V is TRBV10-3 and J is TRBJ2-7; TRBD1 aligns across 7 bases. This CDR3 contains 15 residues. Germline assignment: CDR1 ENHRY and CDR2 SYGVKD. Trimming removed 7 bases from V and 4 bases from J; junction bases left unmatched: 13. The CDR3 region has the DNA TGTGCCATCAATCCTCGGGACAGCAATTCTTACGAGCAGTACTTC. It codes for CAINPRDSNSYEQYF.

CDR3 bases: TGCAGTGCAGGGGGCGGGAGGGGTGCCACTGAAGCTTTCTTT. Encoded protein: CSAGGGRGATEAFF. The J gene is TRBJ1-1, the V gene TRBV20-1; TRBD1 aligns across 7 bases. The CDR3 runs 14 residues. V shed 6 bases and J 4 bases; nucleotides not matched to a gene: 11. Germline CDR1 reads DFQATT; CDR2 reads SNEGSKA (reference sequence).

This clonotype was counted at least ten times. The chain carries TRBV7-9 and TRBJ2-2; D gene ambiguous. The germline gives CDR1 SEHNR, CDR2 FQNEAQ (reference sequence). This CDR3 is 15 amino acids long. V was shortened by 2 bases and J by 6 bases, with 13 bases between the two germline ends. CDR3 protein: CASSLISRSPGELFF. The CDR3 DNA reads TGTGCCAGCAGCTTAATCTCCCGGTCGCCCGGGGAGCTGTTTTTT. The full variable domain, completed using reference TRBV7-9 and TRBJ2-2, is DTGVSQNPRHKITKRGQNVTFRCDPISEHNRLYWYRQTLGQGPEFLTYFQNEAQLEKSRLLSDRFSAERPKGSFSTLEIQRTEQGDSAMYLCASSLISRSPGELFFGEGSRLTVL.

Turning to this clonotype: This may stem from a read error, because a much larger clone lies one nucleotide away. This chain connects TRBV7-2 to TRBJ1-5; 7 bases line up with TRBD1. V was clipped by 5 bases and J by 7 bases; unmatched bases: 8. This CDR3 comprises 14 residues. The germline gives CDR1 SGHTA, CDR2 FQGNSA. CDR3 protein: CASSQWTGLQPQHF. The CDR3 bases are TGTGCCAGCAGCCAATGGACAGGCCTGCAGCCCCAGCATTTT.

This chain connects TRBV30 to TRBJ1-1; perhaps TRBD1 as D (6 bases). The CDR3 covers 14 residues. The germline V gene has CDR1 GTSNPN and CDR2 SVGIG (reference sequence). Trimming took off 1 base at V and 5 bases at J, with 14 bases between the two ends. The DNA for the CDR3 is TGTGCCTGGAGTGGGGGGCAGGGGAAGACTGAAGCTTTCTTT. Translation: CAWSGGQGKTEAFF.

The rearrangement uses TRBV12-3 or TRBV12-4 and TRBJ2-5; 7 bases are shared with TRBD1. V lost 4 bases and J lost 5; bases outside the gene matches: 10. CDR3 size: 15 residues. The CDR3 here is CASSSLDRAPETQYF. The CDR3 DNA reads TGTGCCAGCAGTTCCCTTGACAGGGCCCCTGAGACCCAGTACTTC.

In DNA, the CDR3 is TGTGCCAGCAGTCCGGGCCCCTCCACCACTGAAGCTTTCTTT. Protein sequence: CASSPGPSTTEAFF. The J gene is TRBJ1-1, the V gene TRBV27; no clear D gene. V was shortened by 5 bases and J by 4 bases, with 14 bases between the two germline ends. The CDR3 runs 14 residues. Germline CDR1 is MNHEY and CDR2 is SMNVEV (reference sequence).

This clonotype has ten or more counts. The rearrangement links TRBV7-2 to TRBJ2-2, with 8 positions matching TRBD1. V was pared by 5 bases and J by 6 bases, with 11 bases of the junction left unmatched. The CDR3 runs to 16 residues. Germline CDR1 reads SGHTA; CDR2 reads FQGNSA. This CDR3 reads CASSRIGQGRAGELFF. The DNA of the CDR3 is TGTGCCAGCAGCCGTATAGGACAGGGAAGAGCCGGGGAGCTGTTTTTT.

There are many counts of this clonotype. The rearrangement links TRBV12-3 or TRBV12-4 to TRBJ2-1, with a possible D match to TRBD1 (6 bases). The CDR3 has 18 residues. V lost 6 bases and J 7 bases, leaving 28 bases between the germline ends. Written as DNA, the CDR3 is TGTGCCAGCAGCAAAGGCCTCTCCGGACAGCAGTTTGGTAATGAGCAGTTCTTC. Translated: CASSKGLSGQQFGNEQFF.

This clonotype was counted ten times or more. The chain links TRBV2 to TRBJ2-7; either TRBD1 or TRBD2 may supply D (6 bases each). The CDR3 has 14 residues. V was pared by 7 bases and J by 4 bases, with 17 bases between. The germline V gene has CDR1 SNHLY and CDR2 FYNNEI. CDR3 residues: CASNRRGGPYEQYF. For the CDR3, the DNA is TGTGCCAGCAACCGCCGAGGGGGGCCTTACGAGCAGTACTTC.

This clonotype appeared many times. The rearrangement uses TRBV27 and TRBJ2-5; D gene unclear. The CDR3 has 15 residues. V was pared by 2 bases and J by 0 bases, with 10 bases between. Germline CDR1 and CDR2: MNHEY and SMNVEV (reference sequence). CDR3 DNA sequence: TGTGCCAGCAGTTTACCCAGGATTGACCAAGAGACCCAGTACTTC. This translates into CASSLPRIDQETQYF.

This clonotype was detected many times. This sequence joins TRBV12-3 or TRBV12-4 and TRBJ2-7; the D call may be TRBD1 or TRBD2 (7 bases each). The CDR3 is 13 residues long. Trimming left V 5 bases short and J 7 bases short, with 15 bases between. CDR3 nucleotide sequence: TGTGCCAGCAGTCTAAACAGGGGAGGGGAGCAGTACTTC. Amino acid sequence: CASSLNRGGEQYF.

The genes are TRBV9 and TRBJ1-2, with D possibly matching TRBD1 (5 bases). The CDR3 spans 15 residues. CDR1 SGDLS and CDR2 YYNGEE come from the germline V gene. Trimming cost V 0 bases and J 3 bases, with 12 bases left between them. This chain's CDR3 is CASSVEGEPHYGYTF. DNA for the CDR3: TGTGCCAGCAGCGTAGAAGGGGAGCCTCACTATGGCTACACCTTC.

CDR3 in DNA: TGTGCCAGCAGCGTAGGAGGAAGCGGGGGTAGAGATACGCAGTATTTT. Encoded protein: CASSVGGSGGRDTQYF. The chain combines TRBV9 with TRBJ2-3; 8 positions agree with TRBD2. In germline, CDR1 is SGDLS, CDR2 YYNGEE. With V trimmed by 0 bases and J by 5 bases, 8 bases remained unmatched. The CDR3 has 16 residues.

Note on this clonotype: A much larger clone differs by one base, so this may be a read error. The V call is TRBV2, the J call TRBJ2-7; 7 bases are shared with TRBD1. The trim removed 8 bases at V and 3 bases at J, leaving 13 bases unmatched. CDR3 length: 15 amino acids. Germline assignment: CDR1 SNHLY and CDR2 FYNNEI. CDR3 in amino acids: CASLAGGRLSYEQYF. As DNA, the CDR3 is TGTGCCAGCCTGGCAGGGGGTCGACTAAGCTACGAGCAGTACTTC.

In its sample, this clonotype was seen many times. This chain links TRBV29-1 with TRBJ2-1; 8 bases are a match to TRBD1. The CDR3 is 14 amino acids. The germline CDR1 and CDR2 sequences are SQVTM and ANQGSEA. Here the CDR3 reads CSTLGGQVIDEQFF. CDR3 DNA sequence: TGCTCTACGCTAGGGGGACAGGTCATCGATGAGCAGTTCTTC.

Comments on this clonotype: A much larger clone lies one base from this, so it may be a read error. The V call is TRBV20-1, the J call TRBJ2-5, with 7 bases fitting TRBD1. This CDR3 contains 14 residues. Germline V CDR1 and CDR2: DFQATT, SNEGSKA (reference sequence). The CDR3 sequence: CSAIIDRAAKTHYF. CDR3 nucleotide sequence: TGCAGTGCTATAATTGACAGGGCGGCGAAGACCCATTACTTC.

The table lists this clonotype with many counts. This chain links TRBV5-1 with TRBJ2-3; D is undetermined. V was pared by 2 bases and J by 2 bases, with 12 bases between. The CDR3 has 15 residues. CDR1 is SGHRS, CDR2 YFSETQ, per germline. CDR3 amino acids: CASSFAGQVTDTQYF. CDR3 nucleotide sequence: TGCGCCAGCAGCTTCGCTGGCCAGGTCACAGATACGCAGTATTTT.